This TCR beta chain is drawn from a study of blood T cell repertoires in COVID-19. Whole-study context: The study drew acute and convalescent COVID-19 samples from the United States, Italy and Spain. PBMCs, B-cell-depleted T cells, or T cells provided the cDNA or gDNA that made up the material.

In the authors' workflow: Amplified reference gene primers provided the basis for estimating nucleated cell counts. Sequenced by immunoSEQ multiplex PCR; TCRdb stores in-frame clones only, minus some. V and J calls and clone size are given by that table; D and trimming were obtained from the DNA. The repertoire holds 90,000 or so clones, with 84% as singletons. This CDR3 contains 12 residues. Germline CDR1 reads MNHNS; CDR2 reads SASEGT. Trimming stripped 1 base from V and 4 bases from J, with 4 bases between. The receptor's source is a man between 60 and 75 years old with acute or convalescent COVID-19. The chain uses TRBV6-1 and TRBJ1-2; D remains ambiguous. Sequencing was carried out using peripheral blood. CDR3 protein: CASSEGSYGYTF. CDR3 DNA sequence: TGTGCCAGCAGTGAAGGGAGCTATGGCTACACCTTC.